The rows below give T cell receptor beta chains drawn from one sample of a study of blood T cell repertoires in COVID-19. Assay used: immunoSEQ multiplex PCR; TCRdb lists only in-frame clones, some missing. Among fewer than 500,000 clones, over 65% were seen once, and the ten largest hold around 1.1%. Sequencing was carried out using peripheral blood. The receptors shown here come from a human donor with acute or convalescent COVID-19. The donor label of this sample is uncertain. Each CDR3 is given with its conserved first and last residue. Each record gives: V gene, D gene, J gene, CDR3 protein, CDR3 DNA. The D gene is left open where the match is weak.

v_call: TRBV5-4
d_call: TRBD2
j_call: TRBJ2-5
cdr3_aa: CASRTSGRSETQYF
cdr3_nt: TGTGCCAGCAGGACTAGCGGGAGATCAGAGACCCAGTACTTC

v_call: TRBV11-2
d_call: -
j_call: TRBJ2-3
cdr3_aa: CASSLVQGTDTQYF
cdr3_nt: TGTGCCAGCAGCCTCGTACAGGGCACAGATACGCAGTATTTT

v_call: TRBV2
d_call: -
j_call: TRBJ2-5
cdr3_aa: CASSQEHTYQETQYF
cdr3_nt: TGTGCCAGCAGTCAAGAACACACGTACCAAGAGACCCAGTACTTC

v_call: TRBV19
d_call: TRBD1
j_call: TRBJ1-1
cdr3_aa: CASSIRTGRNTEAFF
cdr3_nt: TGTGCCAGTAGTATAAGGACAGGGAGGAACACTGAAGCTTTCTTT

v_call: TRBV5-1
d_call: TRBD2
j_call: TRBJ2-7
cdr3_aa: CASSSRGLATYEQYF
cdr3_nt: TGCGCCAGCAGCTCTCGGGGACTAGCGACCTACGAGCAGTACTTC

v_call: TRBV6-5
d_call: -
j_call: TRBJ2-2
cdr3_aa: CASSYSIARTGELFF
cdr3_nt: TGTGCCAGCAGTTACTCAATAGCGCGAACCGGGGAGCTGTTTTTT

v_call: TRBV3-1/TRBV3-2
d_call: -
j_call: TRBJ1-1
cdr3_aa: CASSQAQGLAFF
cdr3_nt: TGTGCCAGCAGCCAAGCTCAGGGGCTGGCTTTCTTT

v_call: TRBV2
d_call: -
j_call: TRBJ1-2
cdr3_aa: CASSDGRSNYGYTF
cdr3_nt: TGTGCCAGCAGTGATGGGAGATCTAACTATGGCTACACCTTC

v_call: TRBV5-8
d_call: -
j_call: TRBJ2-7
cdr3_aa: CASSPDQRRSYEQYF
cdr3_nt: TGTGCCAGCAGCCCTGACCAGCGCAGATCCTACGAGCAGTACTTC

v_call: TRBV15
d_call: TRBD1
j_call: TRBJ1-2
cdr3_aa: CATSRYGQGVYNYGYTF
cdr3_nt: TGTGCCACCAGCAGATATGGACAGGGGGTGTATAACTATGGCTACACCTTC

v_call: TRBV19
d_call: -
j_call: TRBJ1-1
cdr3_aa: CASSPKALGLNTEAFF
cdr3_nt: TGTGCCAGTAGTCCCAAAGCCCTGGGGCTGAACACTGAAGCTTTCTTT

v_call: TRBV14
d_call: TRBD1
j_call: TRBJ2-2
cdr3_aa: CASSQYRGTGELFF
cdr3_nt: TGTGCCAGCAGCCAGTACAGGGGGACCGGGGAGCTGTTTTTT

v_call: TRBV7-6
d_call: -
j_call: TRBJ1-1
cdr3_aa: CASSFEAGWNTEAFF
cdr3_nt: TGTGCCAGCAGCTTTGAAGCAGGGTGGAACACTGAAGCTTTCTTT

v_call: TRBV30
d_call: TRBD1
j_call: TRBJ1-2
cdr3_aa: CAWDERPGQLYGYTF
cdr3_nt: TGTGCCTGGGATGAGAGGCCGGGACAGCTGTATGGCTACACCTTC

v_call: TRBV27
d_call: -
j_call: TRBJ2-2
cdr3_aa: CASSQTPRQVYTGELFF
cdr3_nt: TGTGCCAGCAGTCAAACCCCCAGACAGGTGTACACCGGGGAGCTGTTTTTT

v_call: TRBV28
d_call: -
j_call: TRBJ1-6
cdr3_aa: CASSSPVAGGLGSPLHF
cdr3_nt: TGTGCCAGCAGTTCACCAGTTGCGGGGGGGTTGGGATCACCCCTCCACTTT

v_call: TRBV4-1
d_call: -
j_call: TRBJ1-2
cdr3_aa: CASSQAVVGPYGYTF
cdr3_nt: TGCGCCAGCAGCCAAGCGGTGGTGGGGCCTTATGGCTACACCTTC

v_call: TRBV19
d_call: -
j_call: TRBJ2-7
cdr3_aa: CASSNLRDTNYEQYF
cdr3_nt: TGTGCCAGTAGTAACTTGAGGGACACGAACTACGAGCAGTACTTC

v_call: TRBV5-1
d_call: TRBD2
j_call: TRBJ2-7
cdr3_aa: CASSPGSGTYEQYF
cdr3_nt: TGCGCCAGCAGCCCAGGCAGCGGGACCTACGAGCAGTACTTC

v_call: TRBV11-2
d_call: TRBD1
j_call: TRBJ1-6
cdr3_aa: CASSLGQGVFNSPLHF
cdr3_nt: TGTGCCAGCAGCTTAGGACAGGGGGTTTTTAATTCACCCCTCCACTTT

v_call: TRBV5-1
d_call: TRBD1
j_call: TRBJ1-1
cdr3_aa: CASSLPGTAMNTEAFF
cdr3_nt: TGCGCCAGCAGCTTACCCGGGACAGCTATGAACACTGAAGCTTTCTTT

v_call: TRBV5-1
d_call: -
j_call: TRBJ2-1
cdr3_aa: CATAPKGFDNEQFF
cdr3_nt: TGCGCCACCGCCCCGAAGGGGTTTGACAATGAGCAGTTCTTC